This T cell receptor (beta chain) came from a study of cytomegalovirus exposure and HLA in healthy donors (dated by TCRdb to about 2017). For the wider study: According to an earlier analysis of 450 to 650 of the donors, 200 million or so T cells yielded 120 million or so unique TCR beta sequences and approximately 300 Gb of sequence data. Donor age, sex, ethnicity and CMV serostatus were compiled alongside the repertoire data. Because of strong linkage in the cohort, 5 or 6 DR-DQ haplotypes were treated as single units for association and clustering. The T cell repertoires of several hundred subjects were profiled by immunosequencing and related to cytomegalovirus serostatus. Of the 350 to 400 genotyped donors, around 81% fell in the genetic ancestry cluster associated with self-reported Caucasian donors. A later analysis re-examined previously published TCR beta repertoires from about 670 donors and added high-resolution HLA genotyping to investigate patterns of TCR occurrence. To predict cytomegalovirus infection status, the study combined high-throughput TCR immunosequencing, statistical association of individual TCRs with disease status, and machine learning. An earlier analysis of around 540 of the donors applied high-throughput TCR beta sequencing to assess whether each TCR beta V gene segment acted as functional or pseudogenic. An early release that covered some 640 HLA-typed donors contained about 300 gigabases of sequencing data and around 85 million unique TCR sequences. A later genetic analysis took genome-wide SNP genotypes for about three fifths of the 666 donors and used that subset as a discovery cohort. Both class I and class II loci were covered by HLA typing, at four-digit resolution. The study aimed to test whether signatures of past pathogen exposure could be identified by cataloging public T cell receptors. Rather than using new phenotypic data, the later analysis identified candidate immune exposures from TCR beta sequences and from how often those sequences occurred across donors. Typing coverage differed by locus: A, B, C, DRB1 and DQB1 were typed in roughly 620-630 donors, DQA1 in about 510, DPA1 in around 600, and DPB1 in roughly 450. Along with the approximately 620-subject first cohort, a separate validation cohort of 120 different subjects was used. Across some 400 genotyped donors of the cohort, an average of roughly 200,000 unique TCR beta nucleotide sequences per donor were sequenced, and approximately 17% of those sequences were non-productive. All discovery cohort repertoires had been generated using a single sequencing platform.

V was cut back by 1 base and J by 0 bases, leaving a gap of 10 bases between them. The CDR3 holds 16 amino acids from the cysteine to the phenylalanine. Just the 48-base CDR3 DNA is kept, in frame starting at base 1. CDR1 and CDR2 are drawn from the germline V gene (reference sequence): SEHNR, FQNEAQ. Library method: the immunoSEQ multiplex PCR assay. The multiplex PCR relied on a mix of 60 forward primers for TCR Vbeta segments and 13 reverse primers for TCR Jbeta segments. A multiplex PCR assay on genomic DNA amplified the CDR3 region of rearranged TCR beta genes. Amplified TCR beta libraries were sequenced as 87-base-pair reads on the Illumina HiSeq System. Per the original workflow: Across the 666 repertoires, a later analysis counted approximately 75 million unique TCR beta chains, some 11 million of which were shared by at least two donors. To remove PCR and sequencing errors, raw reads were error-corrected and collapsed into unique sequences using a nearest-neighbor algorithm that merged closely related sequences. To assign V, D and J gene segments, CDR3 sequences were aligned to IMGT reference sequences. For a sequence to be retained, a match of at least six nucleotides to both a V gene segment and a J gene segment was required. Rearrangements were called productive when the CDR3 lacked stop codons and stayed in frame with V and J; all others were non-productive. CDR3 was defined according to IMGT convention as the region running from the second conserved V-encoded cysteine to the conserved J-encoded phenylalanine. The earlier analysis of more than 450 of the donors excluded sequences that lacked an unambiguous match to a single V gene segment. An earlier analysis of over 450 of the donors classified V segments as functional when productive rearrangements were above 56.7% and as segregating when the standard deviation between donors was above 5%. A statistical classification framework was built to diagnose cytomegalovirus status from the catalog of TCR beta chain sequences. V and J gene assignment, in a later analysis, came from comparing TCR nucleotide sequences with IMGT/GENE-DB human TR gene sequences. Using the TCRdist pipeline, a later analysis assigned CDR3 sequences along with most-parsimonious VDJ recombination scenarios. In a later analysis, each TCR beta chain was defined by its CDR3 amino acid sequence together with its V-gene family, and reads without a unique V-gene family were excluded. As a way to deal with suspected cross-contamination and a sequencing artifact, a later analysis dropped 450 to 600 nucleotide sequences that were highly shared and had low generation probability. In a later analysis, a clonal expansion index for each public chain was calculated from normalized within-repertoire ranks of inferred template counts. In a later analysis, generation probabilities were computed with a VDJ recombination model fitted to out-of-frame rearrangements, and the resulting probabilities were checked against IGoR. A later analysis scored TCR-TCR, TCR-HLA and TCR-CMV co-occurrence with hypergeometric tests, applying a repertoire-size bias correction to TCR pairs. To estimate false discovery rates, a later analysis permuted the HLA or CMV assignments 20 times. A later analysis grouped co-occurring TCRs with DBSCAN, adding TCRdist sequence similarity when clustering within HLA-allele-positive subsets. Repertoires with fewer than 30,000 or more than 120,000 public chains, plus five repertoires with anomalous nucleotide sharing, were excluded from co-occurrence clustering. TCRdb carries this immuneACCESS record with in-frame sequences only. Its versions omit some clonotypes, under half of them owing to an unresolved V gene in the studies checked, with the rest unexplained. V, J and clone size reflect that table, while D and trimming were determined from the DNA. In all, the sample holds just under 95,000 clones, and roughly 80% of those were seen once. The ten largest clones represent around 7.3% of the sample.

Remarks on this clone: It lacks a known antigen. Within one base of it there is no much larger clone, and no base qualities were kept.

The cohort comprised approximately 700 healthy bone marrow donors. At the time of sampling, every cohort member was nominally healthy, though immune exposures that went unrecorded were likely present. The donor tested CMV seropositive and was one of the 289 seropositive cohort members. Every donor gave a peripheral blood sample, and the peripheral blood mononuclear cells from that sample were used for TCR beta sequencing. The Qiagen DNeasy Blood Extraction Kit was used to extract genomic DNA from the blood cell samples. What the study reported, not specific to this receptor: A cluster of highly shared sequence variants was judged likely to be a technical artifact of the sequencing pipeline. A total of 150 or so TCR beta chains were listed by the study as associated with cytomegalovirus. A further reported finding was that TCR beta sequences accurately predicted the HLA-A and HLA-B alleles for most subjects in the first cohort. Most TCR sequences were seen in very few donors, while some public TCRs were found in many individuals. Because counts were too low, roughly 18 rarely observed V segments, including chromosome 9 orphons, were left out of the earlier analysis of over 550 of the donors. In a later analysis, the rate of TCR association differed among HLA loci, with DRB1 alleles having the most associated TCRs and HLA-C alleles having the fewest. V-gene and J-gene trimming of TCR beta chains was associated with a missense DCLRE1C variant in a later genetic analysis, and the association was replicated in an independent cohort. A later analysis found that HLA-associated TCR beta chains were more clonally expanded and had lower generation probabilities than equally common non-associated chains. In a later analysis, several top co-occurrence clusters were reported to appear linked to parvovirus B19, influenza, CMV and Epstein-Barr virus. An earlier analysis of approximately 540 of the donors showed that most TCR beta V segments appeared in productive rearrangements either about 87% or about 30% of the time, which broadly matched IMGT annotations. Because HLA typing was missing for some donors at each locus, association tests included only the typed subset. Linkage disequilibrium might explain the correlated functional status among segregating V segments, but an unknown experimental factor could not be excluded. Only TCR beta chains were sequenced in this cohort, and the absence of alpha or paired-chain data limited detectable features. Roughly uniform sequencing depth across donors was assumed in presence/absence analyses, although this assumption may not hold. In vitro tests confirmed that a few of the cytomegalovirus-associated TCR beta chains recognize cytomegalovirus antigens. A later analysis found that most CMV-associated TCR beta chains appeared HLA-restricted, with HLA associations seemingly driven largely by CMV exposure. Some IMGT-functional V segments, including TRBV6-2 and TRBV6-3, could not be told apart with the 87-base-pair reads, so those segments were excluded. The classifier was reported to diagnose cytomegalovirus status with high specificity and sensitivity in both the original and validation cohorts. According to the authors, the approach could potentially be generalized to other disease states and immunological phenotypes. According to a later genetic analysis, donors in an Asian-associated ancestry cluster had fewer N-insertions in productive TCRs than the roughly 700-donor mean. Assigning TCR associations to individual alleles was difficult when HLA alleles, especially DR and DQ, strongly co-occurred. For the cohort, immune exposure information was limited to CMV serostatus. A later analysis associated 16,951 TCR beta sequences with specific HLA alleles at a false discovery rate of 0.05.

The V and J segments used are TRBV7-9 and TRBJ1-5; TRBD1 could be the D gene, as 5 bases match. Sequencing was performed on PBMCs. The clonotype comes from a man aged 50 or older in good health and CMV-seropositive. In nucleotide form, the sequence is TGTGCCAGCAGCTTAGGCAGGGACTATAGCAATCAGCCCCAGCATTTT. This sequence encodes CASSLGRDYSNQPQHF.